This TCR beta chain was retrieved from a study of beta chain features in type 1 diabetes. Researchers reported sorting CD4+ naive, central memory, regulatory and stem cell-like memory cells via CD45RO/CCR7/CD25/CD127/CD95/CD27. Sequenced material consisted of expressed TCRB transcripts (all of the isolated RNA was reverse transcribed). Method: immunoSEQ multiplex PCR; TCRdb's copy keeps in-frame clones and lacks some. The repertoire holds hundreds of thousands of clones, with roughly a tenth as singletons. The V end was cut by 2 bases, the J end by 11 bases, with 15 bases between. The CDR3 contains 13 residues. CDR1 is SGHDN and CDR2 is FVKESK in the germline V gene. With respect to this clone: The antigen is not known.

The study, taken as a whole, reports: Patients with Type 1 diabetes showed moderately but significantly shorter TCRB CDR3s in all four CD4+ subsets.

The material sequenced was central memory CD4+ T cells from blood. This TCR came from a man aged 25-45 years with type 1 diabetes. The chain uses TRBV14 and TRBJ1-1; TRBD1 is a possible D gene (6 bases). For the CDR3, the DNA is TGTGCCAGCAGCCAATTCGCCCAGGGGTACGCTTTCTTT. Its protein product is CASSQFAQGYAFF.